Presented here are 8 T cell receptor beta chains from one specimen sequenced in a study of blood T cell repertoires in COVID-19. Here immunoSEQ multiplex PCR was the method, and the copy in TCRdb shows in-frame clones only, minus some. The profile shows about 29,000 clones, about 86% of them singletons. The material sequenced was peripheral blood. The receptors stem from a human donor with active COVID-19. The donor label of this sample is uncertain.

The chain uses TRBV4-2 and TRBJ2-7, with TRBD2 matching 9 bases. CDR3 length: 14 amino acids. Germline CDR1 and CDR2: LGHNA and YNFKEQ. Losses at the gene ends were 1 base for V and 3 bases for J; bases not matched to a gene: 1. CDR3 residues: CASSQGLADYEQYF. The CDR3 DNA reads as TGTGCCAGCAGCCAAGGACTAGCGGACTACGAGCAGTACTTC.

The chain combines TRBV10-1 with TRBJ2-3; D is ambiguous. In germline, CDR1 is WNHNN, CDR2 SYGVQD (reference sequence). The CDR3 is 14 amino acids. The V end was cut by 4 bases, the J end by 4 bases, with 12 bases between. The CDR3 nucleotides are TGCGCCAGCAGTGTGCTCGCAGGTCCAGATACGCAGTATTTT. Translation: CASSVLAGPDTQYF.

The CDR3 region is CASSTPRENTEAFF. The CDR3 DNA is TGTGCCAGCAGTACCCCACGGGAAAACACTGAAGCTTTCTTT. The rearrangement links TRBV6-5 to TRBJ1-1; D not certain. Germline V gives CDR1 MNHEY, CDR2 SVGAGI. The CDR3 contains 14 residues. The V and J ends lost 5 bases and 2 bases respectively, with 12 bases between them.

V usage is TRBV5-4 and J usage is TRBJ2-2, with D maybe TRBD1 (6 bases). Germline V CDR1 and CDR2: SGHNT, YYREEE (reference sequence). CDR3 size: 16 residues. Trimming took 4 bases from V and 6 from J, leaving 19 bases between them. In nucleotides, the CDR3 is TGTGCCAGCAGCCCACAGGGTTTCCCCATCGCCGGGGAGCTGTTTTTT. This gives the protein CASSPQGFPIAGELFF.

The chain couples TRBV28 to TRBJ1-4; no clear D. The CDR3 totals 16 residues. V was trimmed by 5 bases and J by 0 bases, leaving 13 bases between them. Germline V gene data show CDR1 as MDHEN and CDR2 as SYDVKM. For the CDR3, the DNA is TGTGCCAGCAGTCCCCGGGATTTTGCAACTAATGAAAAACTGTTTTTT. It yields the protein CASSPRDFATNEKLFF.

This clone was detected only a few times. J is TRBJ2-7 and V is TRBV5-1, with 9 bases that match TRBD1. Germline CDR1 is SGHRS and CDR2 is YFSETQ. The trim removed 5 bases at V and 5 bases at J, leaving 11 bases unmatched. The CDR3 contains 15 residues. The CDR3 bases are TGCGCCAGCAGAACGCTGACAGGGGGGACCGACGAGCAGTACTTC. It yields the protein CASRTLTGGTDEQYF. Filled out from reference TRBV5-1 and TRBJ2-7, the complete variable domain reads KAGVTQTPRYLIKTRGQQVTLSCSPISGHRSVSWYQQTPGQGLQFLFEYFSETQRNKGNFPGRFSGRQFSNSRSEMNVSTLELGDSALYLCASRTLTGGTDEQYFGPGTRLTVT.

The chain joins TRBV27 to TRBJ2-5, with 10 bases matching TRBD2. The germline V gene encodes CDR1 MNHEY and CDR2 SMNVEV (reference sequence). The CDR3 consists of 13 residues. Trimming removed 7 bases from V and 3 bases from J; junction bases left unmatched: 2. CDR3 nucleotide sequence: TGTGCCAGCAAGCTAGCGGGAGAAGAGACCCAGTACTTC. This gives the protein CASKLAGEETQYF.

The chain is built from TRBV4-1 and TRBJ2-3; tentative D call: TRBD2 (7 bases). Germline CDR1 is MGHRA and CDR2 is YSYEKL. V lost 5 bases to trimming and J lost 2 bases, with 17 bases between them. This CDR3 spans 16 amino acids. The CDR3 nucleotides read TGCGCCAGCAGCTCCCGGGGGAGGGGGGTCACAGATACGCAGTATTTT. Translation gives CASSSRGRGVTDTQYF.